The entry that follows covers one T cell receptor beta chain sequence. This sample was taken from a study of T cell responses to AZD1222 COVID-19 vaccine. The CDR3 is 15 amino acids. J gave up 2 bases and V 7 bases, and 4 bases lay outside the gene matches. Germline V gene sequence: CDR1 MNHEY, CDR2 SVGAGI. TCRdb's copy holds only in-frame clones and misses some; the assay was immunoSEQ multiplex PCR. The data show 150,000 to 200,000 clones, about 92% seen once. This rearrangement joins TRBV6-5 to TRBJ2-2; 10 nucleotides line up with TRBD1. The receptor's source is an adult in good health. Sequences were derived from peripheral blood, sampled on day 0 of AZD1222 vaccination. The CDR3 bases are TGTGCCAGCACCCGGGACAGGGGTAACACCGGGGAGCTGTTTTTT. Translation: CASTRDRGNTGELFF.